The present TCR beta chain was sequenced within a study of OX40 agonist ivuxolimab in advanced cancers. Study summary: Patients treated during dose escalation were battling hepatocellular carcinoma, melanoma, renal cell or head and neck cancer. Findings of the study overall: Among the lowest peripheral clonal expansion occurred in 0.1-3.0 mg/kg partial responders.

Details on this clone: Its matching antigen is unknown.

Method: immunoSEQ multiplex PCR; TCRdb's copy keeps in-frame clones and lacks some. The sample contains more than 100,000 clones, approximately 94% of which appear only once. With 5 bases removed from V and 8 bases from J, the gap between germline ends came to 14 bases. CDR1 and CDR2 (germline): MNHEY, SMNVEV (reference sequence). The CDR3 contains 13 residues. The J gene is TRBJ2-3, the V gene TRBV27; perhaps TRBD2 as D (6 bases). The receptor was isolated from an adult with an advanced solid tumor such as melanoma, head and neck, liver or kidney cancer. This sample comprised CD4+ or CD8+ T cells sorted from blood, obtained in a trial of the OX40 agonist ivuxolimab. CDR3 bases: TGTGCCAGCAGTCCCGACCTCGGGAGTACGCAGTATTTT. This codes for CASSPDLGSTQYF.